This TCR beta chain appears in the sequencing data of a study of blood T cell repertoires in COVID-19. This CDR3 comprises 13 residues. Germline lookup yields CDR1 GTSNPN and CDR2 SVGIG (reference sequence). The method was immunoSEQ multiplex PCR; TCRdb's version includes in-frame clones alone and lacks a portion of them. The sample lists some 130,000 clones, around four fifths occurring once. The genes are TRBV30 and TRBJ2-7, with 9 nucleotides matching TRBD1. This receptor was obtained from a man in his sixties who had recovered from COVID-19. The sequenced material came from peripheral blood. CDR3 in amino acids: CAVDRGQGYEQYF. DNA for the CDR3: TGTGCGGTGGACCGGGGACAGGGCTACGAGCAGTACTTC.